The present entry profiles one T cell receptor beta chain with its context. These data belong to a study of blood T cells in healthy people across ages. This CDR3 is built from 14 residues. From germline, CDR1 is MDHEN and CDR2 SYDVKM. V gave up 5 bases and J gave up 2 bases; unmatched junction bases: 6. A second PCR, run for roughly 7 to 11 cycles, used a sample-barcoded 5' primer plus a J-beta primer mix. From the 5' RACE reads, TCRdb called clonotypes with MiXCR, one entry per CDR3 protein. The table lists some 640,000 distinct CDR3 sequences, 49% of them singletons. The TCR was taken from a woman aged 60-70 years in good health. This sequence joins TRBV28 and TRBJ2-7; 7 bases align to TRBD1. The material sequenced was blood. The CDR3: CASSNRQGTYEQYF. DNA of the CDR3: TGTGCCAGCAGTAATAGACAGGGTACCTACGAGCAGTACTTC.